Below are 26 T cell receptor beta chains sequenced from a single sample in a study of Ad26.COV2.S vaccination and SARS-CoV-2 variants. Treatment specified: some 20 received Ad26.COV2.S at low or high dose, single or two shots; several received placebo; per-sample allocation not given. Sampling was performed 63 days after the first vaccine or placebo injection. Produced via immunoSEQ multiplex PCR; TCRdb's table is partial and in-frame only. The table includes about 400,000 clones, approximately 91% detected once. The specimen comprised peripheral blood, sampled in a trial of Ad26.COV2.S vaccine versus placebo. The receptor set was obtained from a person between 18 and 65 years old who received the Ad26.COV2.S COVID-19 vaccine or a placebo.

The chain is built from TRBV3-1 (or the pseudogene TRBV3-2) and TRBJ1-1, with no clear D. The CDR3 length is 15 residues. Germline assignment: CDR1 LGHDT and CDR2 YNNKEL (reference sequence). Trimming stripped 0 bases from V and 6 bases from J, with 14 bases between. The CDR3 here is CASSQDPAQRPEAFF. CDR3 DNA: TGTGCCAGCAGCCAAGACCCCGCCCAGCGGCCTGAAGCTTTCTTT.

This chain links TRBV28 with TRBJ2-7, with 7 bases fitting TRBD1. V gave up 6 bases and J gave up 3 bases; unmatched junction bases: 14. This CDR3 spans 16 amino acids. Germline CDR1 is MDHEN and CDR2 is SYDVKM. The CDR3 nucleotides are TGTGCCAGCAGCCAAATACCGGGACAGACCCTCTACGAGCAGTACTTC. Translating it yields CASSQIPGQTLYEQYF.

This chain's CDR3 is CASGPRGETQYF. DNA of the CDR3: TGTGCCAGCGGGCCCAGGGGGGAGACCCAGTACTTC. The J gene is TRBJ2-5, the V gene TRBV27, with 7 bases identical to TRBD1. Germline-derived CDR1 and CDR2 are MNHEY and SMNVEV (reference sequence). This CDR3 has 12 residues. The J segment lost 5 bases and the V segment lost 8 bases, leaving 5 bases of the junction unmatched.

This rearrangement joins TRBV11-3 to TRBJ2-7, with TRBD2 identical over 12 bases. The CDR3 extends over 18 amino acids. CDR1 and CDR2 from the germline V gene are SGHNT and YENEEA. V lost 2 bases, J lost 5 bases, and 13 bases stayed unmatched. This CDR3 reads CASSLLGLAGGPGHEQYF. The CDR3, as DNA: TGTGCCAGCAGCTTATTGGGGCTAGCGGGAGGGCCGGGTCACGAGCAGTACTTC.

The chain combines TRBV6-6 with TRBJ1-1, with 7 bases identical to TRBD1. Trimming took 6 bases from V and 2 from J; bases not matched to a gene: 6. This CDR3 comprises 14 residues. Germline CDR1 is MNHNY and CDR2 is SVGAGI (reference sequence). The CDR3 nucleotides are TGTGCCAGCAGAACAGGGGAGGGTAACACTGAAGCTTTCTTT. It yields the protein CASRTGEGNTEAFF.

The V call is TRBV29-1, the J call TRBJ2-6; D is uncertain. V was pared by 4 bases and J by 1 base, with 5 bases between. Per germline, CDR1 SQVTM and CDR2 ANQGSEA. CDR3 length: 13 residues. CDR3 nucleotide sequence: TGCAGCGTTGCTGGTTCTGGGGCCAACGTCCTGACTTTC. Translated, it gives CSVAGSGANVLTF.

The J gene is TRBJ2-1, the V gene TRBV4-2; D might be TRBD2 (6 bases). V lost 0 bases and J 7 bases, leaving 13 bases between the germline ends. Germline assignment: CDR1 LGHNA and CDR2 YNFKEQ. This CDR3 comprises 15 residues. The CDR3 DNA reads as TGTGCCAGCAGCCAAGATTTGGGACTCTTTAATGAGCAGTTCTTC. Its protein is CASSQDLGLFNEQFF.

The V and J genes are TRBV7-6 and TRBJ2-7; 9 positions match TRBD2. The CDR3 has 14 amino acids. The germline gives CDR1 SGHVS, CDR2 FNYEAQ. The trim removed 5 bases at V and 6 bases at J, leaving 8 bases unmatched. The CDR3 region has the DNA TGTGCCAGCAGCACCGGGACTAGCACGGGCGAGCAGTACTTC. This sequence encodes CASSTGTSTGEQYF.

This clone has just a few counts. The J gene is TRBJ2-2, the V gene TRBV5-4, with 7 bases identical to TRBD1. The junction had 5 bases not matched to a gene; V was cut back by 0 bases and J by 6 bases. CDR3 length: 15 amino acids. Germline V gives CDR1 SGHNT, CDR2 YYREEE (reference sequence). CDR3 amino acids: CASSLGQGRSGELFF. The CDR3 DNA is TGTGCCAGCAGCTTGGGACAGGGAAGATCCGGGGAGCTGTTTTTT.

This chain joins TRBV6-4 and TRBJ2-5, with a tentative D call TRBD2 (7 bases). V gave up 5 bases and J gave up 4 bases, with 11 bases separating them. The CDR3 covers 13 residues. Germline V gene lookup returns CDR1 MRHNA and CDR2 SNTAGT. CDR3 region: CASSRGRGETQYF. The CDR3 coding sequence is TGTGCCAGCAGTAGGGGGAGGGGAGAGACCCAGTACTTC.

The chain links TRBV21-1 to TRBJ2-1; the tabulated D call, TRBD1, remains unverified against the DNA. TRBV21-1 constitutes a pseudogene. This CDR3 contains 13 residues. The CDR3 nucleotides are TGTGCCAGCAGCAAAGACCTGATCAGGGGACGGTTCTTC. Its protein product is CASSKDLIRGRFF.

The chain recombines TRBV4-2 with TRBJ2-1; 13 nucleotides line up with TRBD2. The CDR3 extends over 17 amino acids. CDR1 and CDR2 from the germline V gene are LGHNA and YNFKEQ. After removal of 0 bases from V and 9 bases from J, the junction contained 8 bases not matched to a gene. This CDR3 is CASSQEGLAGTWGEQFF. CDR3 sequence (DNA): TGTGCCAGCAGCCAAGAGGGACTAGCGGGAACCTGGGGTGAGCAGTTCTTC.

This clone was seen more than once but under ten times. CDR3 residues: CASSQEGGTSGANVLTF. As DNA, the CDR3 is TGTGCCAGCAGCCAAGAGGGTGGCACCTCTGGGGCCAACGTCCTGACTTTC. The chain uses TRBV4-2 and TRBJ2-6; no reliable D call. V was cut by 0 bases and J by 0 bases, with 9 bases left in between. The CDR3 extends over 17 amino acids. The V gene's germline CDR1 is LGHNA and CDR2 YNFKEQ.

This clone was observed once. This chain links TRBV19 with TRBJ2-1; 7 nucleotides align to TRBD1. CDR3 length: 15 residues. Losses at the gene ends were 8 bases for V and 0 bases for J; bases not matched to a gene: 7. Germline V gives CDR1 LNHDA, CDR2 SQIVND (reference sequence). DNA for the CDR3: TGTGCCAGTGCTCGGACAGGCAACTCCTACAATGAGCAGTTCTTC. Encoded protein: CASARTGNSYNEQFF.

DNA for the CDR3: TGTGCCAGCAGCTCAACAACGGACAGGGTGGTCTACGAGCAGTACTTC. It translates to CASSSTTDRVVYEQYF. This chain links TRBV5-6 with TRBJ2-7; 8 bases are shared with TRBD1. CDR3 length: 16 residues. Germline loops: CDR1 SGHDT, CDR2 YYEEEE. V lost 3 bases to trimming and J lost 3 bases; unmatched junction nucleotides: 11.

The chain couples TRBV7-2 to TRBJ1-2, with D possibly TRBD1 on 5 matching bases. The V end lost 2 bases, the J end lost 5 bases, and 12 bases lay between the germline ends. This CDR3 comprises 14 residues. The germline V gene encodes CDR1 SGHTA and CDR2 FQGNSA. CDR3 sequence: CASSLIQVFYGYTF. The CDR3 coding sequence is TGTGCCAGCAGCTTAATACAGGTTTTTTATGGCTACACCTTC.

This clone has a count of ten or more. This rearrangement joins TRBV15 to TRBJ2-1; D not resolved. The V and J ends lost 0 bases and 6 bases respectively, with 15 bases between them. This CDR3 comprises 16 residues. Per the germline V gene, CDR1 is LNHNV and CDR2 is YYDKDF (reference sequence). CDR3 protein: CATSRDAMAGSNEQFF. DNA of the CDR3: TGTGCCACCAGCAGAGATGCCATGGCCGGAAGCAATGAGCAGTTCTTC.

The gene calls are TRBV5-1 and TRBJ1-4; a weak D match, TRBD1 (6 bases). This CDR3 spans 15 amino acids. The ends were cut back, 0 bases at V and 8 bases at J, with 14 bases in the middle. CDR1 and CDR2 from the germline V gene are SGHRS and YFSETQ. The CDR3 here is CASSLVGQGNEKLFF. The CDR3 coding sequence is TGCGCCAGCAGCTTGGTGGGTCAGGGGAACGAAAAACTGTTTTTT.

V usage is TRBV2 and J usage is TRBJ2-1; possibly TRBD1 for D (6 bases). Trimming took 7 bases from V and 7 from J, leaving 23 bases between them. The V gene's germline CDR1 is SNHLY and CDR2 FYNNEI. This CDR3 has 16 residues. The CDR3, as DNA: TGTGCCAGCATGACGGACAGCCTTATTCTTGGGAATGAGCAGTTCTTC. Residues: CASMTDSLILGNEQFF.

V is TRBV12-3 or TRBV12-4 and J is TRBJ1-3; D remains unclear. V lost 5 bases to trimming and J lost 6 bases, with 8 bases between them. This CDR3 spans 12 amino acids. CDR3 loop: CASSPTPNTIYF. The CDR3 DNA follows: TGTGCCAGCAGTCCCACTCCAAACACCATATATTTT.

V and J are TRBV27 and TRBJ2-7, with unresolved D. Germline lookup yields CDR1 MNHEY and CDR2 SMNVEV (reference sequence). There are 13 residues in the CDR3. The V end lost 5 bases, the J end lost 5 bases, and 13 bases lay between the germline ends. The CDR3 bases are TGTGCCAGCAGTCCCCTTAGTATCCACGAGCAGTACTTC. This sequence encodes CASSPLSIHEQYF.

The count of this clone is one. The chain employs TRBV18 and TRBJ2-7, with 8 bases fitting TRBD1. The CDR3 covers 14 residues. The trim removed 3 bases at V and 5 bases at J, leaving 6 bases unmatched. Germline V gives CDR1 KGHSH, CDR2 LQKENI. Here the CDR3 reads CASSPRTGSDEQYF. The CDR3 DNA sequence: TGTGCCAGCTCACCCCGGACAGGGAGTGACGAGCAGTACTTC.

The chain is built from TRBV6-4 and TRBJ1-4; 8 bases fit TRBD1. CDR1 is MRHNA and CDR2 is SNTAGT in the germline V gene. Trimming took 6 bases from V and 13 from J; bases not matched to a gene: 10. The CDR3 has 13 residues. The CDR3 DNA is TGTGCCAGCAGGGGACAGGCCCTCTTCCCACTGTTTTTT. It translates to CASRGQALFPLFF.

The V and J genes are TRBV10-2 and TRBJ1-6; the match to TRBD1 covers 7 bases. The CDR3 totals 14 residues. Germline V lookup: CDR1 WSHSY, CDR2 SAAADI. J gave up 8 bases and V 6 bases, and 7 bases lay outside the gene matches. CDR3 DNA sequence: TGCGCCAGCAGCCCCGCAGGGGGTCATTCACCCCTCCACTTT. Translated: CASSPAGGHSPLHF.

The CDR3 loop is CSVDLSSSYEQYF. In DNA, the CDR3 is TGCAGCGTTGACCTCTCAAGCTCCTACGAGCAGTACTTC. V usage is TRBV29-1 and J usage is TRBJ2-7; D not resolved. From germline, CDR1 is SQVTM and CDR2 ANQGSEA. This CDR3 is 13 amino acids long. Trimming stripped 3 bases from V and 0 bases from J, with 9 bases between.

Regarding this clone: This sequence may be a read error, since a much larger clone differs from it by one base. The rearrangement links TRBV5-5 to TRBJ2-7; D ambiguous. The CDR3 runs 11 residues. Trimming pared 4 bases from V and 3 bases from J, leaving 5 bases between. Germline V gene data show CDR1 as SGHKS and CDR2 as YYEKEE (reference sequence). The CDR3: CASSAYYEQYF. The DNA for the CDR3 is TGTGCCAGCAGCGCCTACTACGAGCAGTACTTC.